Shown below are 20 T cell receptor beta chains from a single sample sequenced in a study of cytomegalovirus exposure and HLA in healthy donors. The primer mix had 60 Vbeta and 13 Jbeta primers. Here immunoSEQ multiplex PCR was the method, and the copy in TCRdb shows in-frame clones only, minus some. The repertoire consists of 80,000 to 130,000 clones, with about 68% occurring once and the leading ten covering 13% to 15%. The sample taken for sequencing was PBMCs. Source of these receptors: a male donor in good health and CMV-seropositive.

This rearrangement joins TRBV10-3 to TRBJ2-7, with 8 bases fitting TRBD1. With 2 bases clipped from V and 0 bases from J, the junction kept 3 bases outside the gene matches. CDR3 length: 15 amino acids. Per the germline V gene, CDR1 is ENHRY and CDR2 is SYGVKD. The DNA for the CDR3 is TGTGCCATCAGTGAGCGACAGGGGAGCTCCTACGAGCAGTACTTC. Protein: CAISERQGSSYEQYF.

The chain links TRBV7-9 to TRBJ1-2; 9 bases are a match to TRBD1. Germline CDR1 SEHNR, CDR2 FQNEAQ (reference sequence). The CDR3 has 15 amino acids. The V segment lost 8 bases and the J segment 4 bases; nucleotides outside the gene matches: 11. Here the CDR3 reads CASVNWDRDTYGYTF. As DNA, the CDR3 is TGTGCCAGCGTGAATTGGGACAGGGATACCTATGGCTACACCTTC.

The CDR3 loop reads CASSTRQGNNYGYTF. As DNA, the CDR3 is TGTGCCAGCAGTACCCGACAGGGAAATAACTATGGCTACACCTTC. The V and J genes are TRBV28 and TRBJ1-2; 7 positions match TRBD1. Germline CDR1 MDHEN, CDR2 SYDVKM. V was clipped by 5 bases and J by 1 base; unmatched bases: 7. This CDR3 contains 15 residues.

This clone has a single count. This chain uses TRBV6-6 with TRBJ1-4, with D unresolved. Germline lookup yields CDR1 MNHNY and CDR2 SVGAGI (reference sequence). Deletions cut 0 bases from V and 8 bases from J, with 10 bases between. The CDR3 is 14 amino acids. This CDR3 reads CASSYSAGNEKLFF. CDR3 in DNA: TGTGCCAGCAGTTACTCAGCGGGGAACGAAAAACTGTTTTTT.

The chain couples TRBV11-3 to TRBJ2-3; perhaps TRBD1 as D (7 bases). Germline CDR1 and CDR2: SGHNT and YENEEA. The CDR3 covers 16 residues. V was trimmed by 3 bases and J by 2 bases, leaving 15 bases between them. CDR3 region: CASSFSTGRNTDTQYF. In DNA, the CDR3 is TGTGCCAGCAGCTTTTCGACAGGGAGGAACACAGATACGCAGTATTTT.

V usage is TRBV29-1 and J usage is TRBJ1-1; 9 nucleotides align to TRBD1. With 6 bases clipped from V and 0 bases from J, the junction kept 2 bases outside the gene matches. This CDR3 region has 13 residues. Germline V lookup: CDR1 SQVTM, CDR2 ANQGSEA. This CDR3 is CSVGTGLNTEAFF. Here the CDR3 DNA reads TGCAGCGTCGGGACAGGGTTGAACACTGAAGCTTTCTTT.

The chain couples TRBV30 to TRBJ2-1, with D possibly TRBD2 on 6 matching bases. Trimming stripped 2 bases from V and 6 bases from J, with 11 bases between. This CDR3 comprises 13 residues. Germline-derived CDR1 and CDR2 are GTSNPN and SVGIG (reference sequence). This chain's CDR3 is CAWSSRRGNEQFF. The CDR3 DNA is TGTGCCTGGAGTTCGCGGAGGGGCAATGAGCAGTTCTTC.

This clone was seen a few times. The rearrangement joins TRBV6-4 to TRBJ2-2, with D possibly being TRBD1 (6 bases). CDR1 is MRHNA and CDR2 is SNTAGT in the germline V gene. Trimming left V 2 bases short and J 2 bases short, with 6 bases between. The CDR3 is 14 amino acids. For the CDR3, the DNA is TGTGCCAGCAGTGACGGGACAAACACCGGGGAGCTGTTTTTT. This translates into CASSDGTNTGELFF.

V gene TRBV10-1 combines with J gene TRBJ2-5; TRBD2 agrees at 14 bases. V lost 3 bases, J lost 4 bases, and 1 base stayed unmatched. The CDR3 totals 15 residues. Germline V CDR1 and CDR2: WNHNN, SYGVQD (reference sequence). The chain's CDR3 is CASSDGLAGGETQYF. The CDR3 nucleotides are TGCGCCAGCAGTGACGGACTAGCGGGGGGAGAGACCCAGTACTTC.

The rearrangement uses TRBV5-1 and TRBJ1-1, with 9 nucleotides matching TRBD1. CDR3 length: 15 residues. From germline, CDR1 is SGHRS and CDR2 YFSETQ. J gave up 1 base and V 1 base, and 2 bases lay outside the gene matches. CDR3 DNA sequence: TGCGCCAGCAGCTTGAGGACAGGGGAGAACACTGAAGCTTTCTTT. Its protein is CASSLRTGENTEAFF.

CDR3 sequence: CASHHVTGQDYGYTF. The CDR3 DNA reads TGTGCCAGCCACCATGTTACAGGGCAGGACTATGGCTACACCTTC. The chain links TRBV6-5 to TRBJ1-2; D is perhaps TRBD1 (6 bases). Trimming removed 8 bases from V and 3 bases from J, with 19 bases in between. Germline V CDR1 and CDR2: MNHEY, SVGAGI. CDR3 length: 15 amino acids.

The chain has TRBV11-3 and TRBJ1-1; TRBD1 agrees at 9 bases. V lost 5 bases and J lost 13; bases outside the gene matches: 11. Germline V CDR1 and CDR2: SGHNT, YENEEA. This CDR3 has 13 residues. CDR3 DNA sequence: TGTGCCAGCAGCCTCGCCGGGACAGGGCTTGTTTTCTTT. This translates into CASSLAGTGLVFF.

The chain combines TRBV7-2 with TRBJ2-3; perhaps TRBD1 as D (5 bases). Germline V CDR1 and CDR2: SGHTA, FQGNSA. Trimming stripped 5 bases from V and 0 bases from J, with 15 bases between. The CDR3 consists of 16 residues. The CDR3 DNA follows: TGTGCCAGCAGCAATTCGCCAGGGCGTAGCACAGATACGCAGTATTTT. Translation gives CASSNSPGRSTDTQYF.

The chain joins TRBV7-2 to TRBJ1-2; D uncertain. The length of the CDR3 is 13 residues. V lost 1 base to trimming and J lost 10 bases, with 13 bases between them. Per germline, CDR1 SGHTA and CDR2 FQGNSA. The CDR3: CASSLVTARVYTF. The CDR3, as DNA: TGTGCCAGCAGCTTAGTCACAGCGCGGGTCTACACCTTC.

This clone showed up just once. CDR3: CASSSGLWGTQYF. In DNA form, the CDR3 reads TGTGCCAGCAGTTCGGGACTTTGGGGGACCCAGTACTTC. The V call is TRBV6-5, the J call TRBJ2-5, with D maybe TRBD2 (6 bases). Germline V CDR1 and CDR2: MNHEY, SVGAGI. CDR3 length: 13 amino acids. V was pared by 4 bases and J by 7 bases, with 13 bases between.

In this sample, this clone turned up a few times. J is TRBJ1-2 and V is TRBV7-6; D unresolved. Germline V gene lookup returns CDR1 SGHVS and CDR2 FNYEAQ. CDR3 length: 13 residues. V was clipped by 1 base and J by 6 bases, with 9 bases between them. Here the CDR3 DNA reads TGTGCCAGCAGCTTAGGGAGCGGGGATGGCTACACCTTC. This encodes CASSLGSGDGYTF.

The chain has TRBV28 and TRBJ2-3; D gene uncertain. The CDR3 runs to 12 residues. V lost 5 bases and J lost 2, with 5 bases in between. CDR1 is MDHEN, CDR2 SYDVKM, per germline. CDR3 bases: TGTGCCAGCAGTCCCTACACAGATACGCAGTATTTT. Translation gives CASSPYTDTQYF.

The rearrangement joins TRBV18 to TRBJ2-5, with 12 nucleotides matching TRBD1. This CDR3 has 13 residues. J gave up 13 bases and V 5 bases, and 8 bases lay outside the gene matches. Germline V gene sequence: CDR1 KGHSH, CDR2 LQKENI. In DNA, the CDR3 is TGTGCCAGCTCAGCCGGGGACAGGGGGCCAATGTACTTC. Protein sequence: CASSAGDRGPMYF.

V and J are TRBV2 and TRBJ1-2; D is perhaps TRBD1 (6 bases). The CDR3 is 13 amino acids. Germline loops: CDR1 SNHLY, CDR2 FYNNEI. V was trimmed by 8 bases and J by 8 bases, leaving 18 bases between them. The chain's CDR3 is CASGMGAFRGYTF. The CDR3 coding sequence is TGTGCCAGCGGTATGGGGGCGTTTAGGGGCTACACCTTC.

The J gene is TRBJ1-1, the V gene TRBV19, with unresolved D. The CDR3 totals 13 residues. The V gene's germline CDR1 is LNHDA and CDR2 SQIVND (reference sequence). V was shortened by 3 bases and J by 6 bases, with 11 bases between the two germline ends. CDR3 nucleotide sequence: TGTGCCAGTAGTATGTTACGGGAGGCTGAAGCTTTCTTT. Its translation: CASSMLREAEAFF.